There are a few counts of the clone carrying this T cell receptor beta chain. The target antigen is unknown. Healthy Caucasians were all of the donors. V lost 7 bases, J lost 3 bases, and 12 bases lay in between. The CDR3 spans 14 residues. Germline V gives CDR1 SEHNR, CDR2 FQNEAQ (reference sequence). A universal primer site was incorporated via template switching, and the cDNA contained unique molecular identifiers. MiXCR, run by TCRdb on the 5' RACE reads, gives a single entry per CDR3 protein. Here the sample spans some 790,000 distinct CDR3 sequences, approximately 18% being singletons. This sample was included in a study of identical twins. Study-level findings and limits: Carriage of fewer insertions was seen in abundant cord blood beta clonotypes, whereas memory repertoires showed none.

A further study also used this sample, focusing on T cells expressing NK-cell markers. That source adds: Also leading the CD3+CD56-NKG2C+ fraction in several donors were these clonotypes.

The rearrangement joins TRBV7-9 to TRBJ2-2; D may correspond to TRBD1 or TRBD2 (5 bases each). Sequencing was carried out using PBMCs. The clonotype comes from a woman between 18 and 29 years old in good health. The CDR3 here is CASTSQGDTGELFF. The DNA for the CDR3 is TGTGCCAGCACCTCCCAGGGAGACACCGGGGAGCTGTTTTTT.